A single T cell receptor (beta chain) is shown here with its context. The specificity of this receptor is unknown. From each donor, an approximately 2.4 ml peripheral blood sample was collected into PAXgene tubes and kept at -80 degrees C. Without T cell sorting, total RNA was isolated from whole blood using the PAXgene blood miRNA kit on an automated QIAcube. Peripheral blood from monozygotic twin pairs concordant or discordant for inflammatory bowel disease was subjected to deep TCRalpha and TCRbeta repertoire profiling with unique molecular barcoding. Smoking habits were recorded for all twin pairs, and individuals were classified as current, former or never smokers. This sample is part of a study of monozygotic twins with inflammatory bowel disease (dated by TCRdb to the late 2010s). As for the study more broadly: In total, some 30 monozygotic twin pairs made up the full study: 19 Danish pairs, all IBD-discordant, plus nine German pairs, of which four were IBD-concordant and five were IBD-discordant. Disease-associated traits were sought mainly through comparisons between IBD patients and their genetically identical healthy co-twins within discordant pairs. Each individual had, on average, about 151 000 unique TCRalpha sequences and 181 000 unique TCRbeta sequences available for analysis.

Summary of the overall study and its limitations: No difference in repertoire similarity was observed between concordant and discordant twins, possibly owing to limited statistical power. No single strong signal or clonotype linked to IBD turned up in the results, so the idea that one exists was not supported. The analysis was unable to tell apart different T cell subtypes. Compared with healthy twins, IBD patients had fewer clonotypes in common with other individuals, a difference most pronounced in patients showing signs of disease activity. Background noise and inter-individual variability may have been introduced into the repertoires by the differing immunosuppressive treatments among patients. A decrease in TCRbeta repertoire diversity, as measured by inverse Simpson index, was observed in IBD patients compared with their healthy co-twins.

The library was built by means of 5' RACE. The input for every TCR library was around 3,600 ng of total RNA. For each sample, cDNA synthesis was carried out in eight separate reactions using SMARTScribe reverse transcriptase. During cDNA synthesis, unique molecular identifiers containing a 6-nucleotide sample barcode were introduced by template switching. Amplification of TCRalpha and TCRbeta cDNA involved two nested PCRs of 16 and 9 cycles, and each PCR was followed by bead purification. Before amplification, the cDNA was treated with uracil DNA-glycosylase and purified using the QIAquick PCR purification kit. In the second PCR, Illumina TruSeq-compatible adapters and sample-specific barcodes were added. TapeStation and Qubit were used to check library quality and concentration, and around 5 ng of each library went into the pool. Sequencing of pooled libraries was carried out on an Illumina HiSeq2500 single-index Rapid Run using 2 x 100 bp reads and custom sequencing primers. As for how the authors treated the data: MiGEC version 1.2.6 was used for UMI-based consensus assembly, which corrected PCR and sequencing errors. MiXCR version 2.1.1 was used to carry out V(D)J alignment, clonotype assembly and CDR3 extraction. Normalisation of gene usage, clonotype sharing and MAIT/NKT TCR abundance was achieved by analysing the top 1000, 10 000 and 20 000 clonotypes per sample. After downsampling to 27 000 UMIs, diversity was calculated as the inverse Simpson index using the vegan R package. Paired Mann-Whitney U tests were applied to discordant twin pairs, with Benjamini-Hochberg correction for multiple testing. With the reads reprocessed by TCRdb, a single entry stands for each CDR3 protein sequence and no DNA is reported. V and J calls and clone size were set by TCRdb, not the authors. This sample's listing comprises approximately 400,000 distinct CDR3 sequences. Around 2.3% of the sample is taken by the ten largest.

For CDR1 and CDR2, the germline V gene (reference sequence) lists LGHDT and YNNKEL. The CDR3 has 14 amino acids, counting the end cysteine and phenylalanine. The DNA sequence is not available. This sequence uses TRBV3-1 and TRBJ2-5; TCRdb's assignment of TRBD2 cannot be checked, as there is no DNA. This sequence was found in a human donor with ulcerative colitis or Crohn's disease, or a healthy co-twin of an affected twin (not recorded which). Sequences were obtained from blood. The CDR3 has the sequence CASSQEERLGTQYF.